The 22 T cell receptor beta chains below all came from one sample that was sequenced in a study of neurological immune-mediated disorders. TCRdb reprocessed the 5' RACE reads with MiXCR, giving one entry per CDR3 protein. The sample has tens of thousands of distinct CDR3 sequences; 4.8% are singletons. Specimen: CD4+ T cells from blood. The receptors stem from a man between 18 and 35 years old in good health.

This clonotype was detected ten times or more. The chain combines TRBV25-1 with TRBJ1-1; 8 nucleotides line up with TRBD1. Per germline, CDR1 MGHDK and CDR2 SYGVNS. This CDR3 has 15 amino acids. V lost 5 bases to trimming and J lost 4 bases; unmatched junction nucleotides: 9. CDR3 coding DNA: TGTGCCAGCAGTACCCCGGACAGGGTAGGCACTGAAGCTTTCTTT. This encodes CASSTPDRVGTEAFF.

There are many counts of this clonotype. V and J are TRBV12-3 or TRBV12-4 and TRBJ2-7, with 7 bases fitting TRBD1. This CDR3 has 15 residues. Germline trimming cut 4 bases from V and 3 bases from J; bases unmatched to any gene: 9. The CDR3 sequence is CASSSEDGTVYEQYF. The CDR3 DNA sequence: TGTGCCAGCAGTTCCGAGGATGGGACAGTCTACGAGCAGTACTTC.

This clonotype has more than one count but fewer than ten. This rearrangement joins TRBV6-6 to TRBJ1-2; tentatively, D is TRBD1 (5 bases). This CDR3 contains 11 residues. The germline CDR1 and CDR2 sequences are MNHNY and SVGAGI (reference sequence). Trimming cost V 7 bases and J 7 bases, with 10 bases left between them. CDR3 bases: TGTGCCAGCACCTACGGGGGTGGCTACACCTTC. Translation gives CASTYGGGYTF.

The table lists this clonotype with many counts. The gene calls are TRBV5-1 and TRBJ2-3; 8 bases align to TRBD1. With V trimmed by 4 bases and J by 1 base, 5 bases remained unmatched. Germline lookup yields CDR1 SGHRS and CDR2 YFSETQ. The CDR3 is 15 residues long. The CDR3 DNA is TGCGCCAGCAGCCTGATGGGACAGGGCACAGATACGCAGTATTTT. This codes for CASSLMGQGTDTQYF.

This clonotype was seen many times. J is TRBJ1-5 and V is TRBV20-1; 10 bases are shared with TRBD1. Germline assignment: CDR1 DFQATT and CDR2 SNEGSKA (reference sequence). Trimming took 4 bases from V and 0 from J; bases not matched to a gene: 3. The CDR3 totals 15 residues. CDR3 in amino acids: CSATGTGASNQPQHF. In nucleotides, the CDR3 is TGCAGTGCTACGGGGACAGGGGCTAGCAATCAGCCCCAGCATTTT.

This clonotype came up many times. The chain is built from TRBV27 and TRBJ1-3; D not resolved. V lost 2 bases and J lost 2, with 10 bases in between. From germline, CDR1 is MNHEY and CDR2 SMNVEV (reference sequence). The CDR3 extends over 15 amino acids. This CDR3 reads CASSLRPWPGNTIYF. CDR3 DNA sequence: TGTGCCAGCAGTTTAAGACCATGGCCTGGAAACACCATATATTTT.

This clonotype was counted many times. V gene TRBV20-1 combines with J gene TRBJ1-1; weak D call: TRBD1 (5 bases). V shed 6 bases and J shed 5 bases, with 13 bases lying between them. Germline values: CDR1 DFQATT, CDR2 SNEGSKA (reference sequence). CDR3 length equals 12 residues. The CDR3 spells CSAGTASTEAFF. CDR3 in DNA: TGCAGTGCAGGGACTGCTTCGACTGAAGCTTTCTTT.

This clonotype appeared many times. The chain combines TRBV29-1 with TRBJ1-1, with a possible D match to TRBD1 (6 bases). Looked up from germline, CDR1 is SQVTM and CDR2 is ANQGSEA. The CDR3 covers 13 residues. V lost 1 base and J lost 11, with 17 bases in between. CDR3 in amino acids: CSVEVAGVQDAFF. CDR3 in DNA: TGCAGCGTTGAAGTTGCAGGGGTTCAGGACGCTTTCTTT.

There are many counts of this clonotype. The rearrangement joins TRBV3-1 to TRBJ2-5, with 7 nucleotides matching TRBD1. Germline V gives CDR1 LGHDT, CDR2 YNNKEL (reference sequence). V was pared by 4 bases and J by 2 bases, with 7 bases of the junction left unmatched. CDR3 length: 15 amino acids. The CDR3 region is CASSRNPGQQETQYF. DNA of the CDR3: TGTGCCAGCAGCCGCAACCCGGGACAGCAAGAGACCCAGTACTTC.

In its sample, this clonotype is medium-sized. The chain has TRBV20-1 and TRBJ2-1; D is undetermined. Trimming took off 2 bases at V and 3 bases at J, with 14 bases between the two ends. CDR3 length: 15 amino acids. CDR1 and CDR2 (germline): DFQATT, SNEGSKA (reference sequence). The CDR3 nucleotides read TGCAGTGCTAGAAGACTGTACGCCCTCTACAATGAGCAGTTCTTC. Protein product: CSARRLYALYNEQFF.

The table lists this clonotype with many counts. The V call is TRBV5-6, the J call TRBJ2-3; 7 bases align to TRBD1. The V gene's germline CDR1 is SGHDT and CDR2 YYEEEE. The CDR3 extends over 14 amino acids. With V trimmed by 4 bases and J by 3 bases, 5 bases remained unmatched. The CDR3 coding sequence is TGTGCCAGCAGCCTCGGGACAGCTACAGATACGCAGTATTTT. Translation gives CASSLGTATDTQYF.

This clonotype appeared many times. This chain joins TRBV10-3 and TRBJ1-2; TRBD1 might be the D (5 bases). The CDR3 is 11 residues long. Trimming removed 10 bases at V and 6 bases at J, with 12 bases between. CDR1 ENHRY and CDR2 SYGVKD come from the germline V gene. The CDR3 bases are TGTGCCACCAGGGTCGCTGATGGCTACACCTTC. It encodes CATRVADGYTF.

In this sample, this clonotype turned up many times. The chain links TRBV3-1 to TRBJ1-5; a weak D match, TRBD1 (5 bases). Germline CDR1 and CDR2: LGHDT and YNNKEL (reference sequence). V lost 5 bases and J lost 3, with 14 bases in between. The CDR3 consists of 15 residues. The CDR3, as DNA: TGTGCCAGCAGCAGCCTCGACAGACCCAATCAGCCCCAGCATTTT. Translating gives CASSSLDRPNQPQHF. Using reference TRBV3-1 and TRBJ1-5 for the parts outside the CDR3, the full variable domain is DTAVSQTPKYLVTQMGNDKSIKCEQNLGHDTMYWYKQDSKKFLKIMFSYNNKELIINETVPNRFSPKSPDKAHLNLHINSLELGDSAVYFCASSSLDRPNQPQHFGDGTRLSIL.

This clonotype was seen ten or more times. The CDR3 DNA follows: TGTGCCAGCAGCTTTATGATGTCGAACACCGGGGAGCTGTTTTTT. This translates into CASSFMMSNTGELFF. The chain employs TRBV5-5 and TRBJ2-2; no firm D call. Germline loops: CDR1 SGHKS, CDR2 YYEKEE (reference sequence). The CDR3 totals 15 residues. The V end lost 2 bases, the J end lost 0 bases, and 8 bases lay between the germline ends.

This clonotype was detected ten times or more. V and J are TRBV7-3 and TRBJ2-3; the D gene is possibly TRBD2 (5 bases). The CDR3 length is 17 residues. Germline values: CDR1 SGHTA, CDR2 FQGTGA. V was trimmed by 1 base and J by 5 bases, leaving 19 bases between them. CDR3: CASSLSVGAAGIDTQYF. As DNA, the CDR3 is TGTGCCAGCAGCTTAAGCGTCGGAGCGGCGGGTATAGATACGCAGTATTTT.

This clonotype has ten or more counts. V and J are TRBV7-2 and TRBJ1-5, with unresolved D. CDR3 length equals 13 residues. V lost 4 bases and J lost 3, with 7 bases in between. Germline CDR1 is SGHTA and CDR2 is FQGNSA. The CDR3, as DNA: TGTGCCAGCAGCTACGGCTACAATCAGCCCCAGCATTTT. This sequence encodes CASSYGYNQPQHF.

This clonotype occurred many times. V is TRBV7-8 and J is TRBJ2-7, with D hard to call. The germline V gene encodes CDR1 SGHVS and CDR2 FQNEAQ. V shed 10 bases and J shed 5 bases, with 21 bases lying between them. This CDR3 is built from 14 residues. The CDR3, as DNA: TGTGCCACCTCTCTCCAAGTTGTAAGCGACGAGCAGTACTTC. Its protein product is CATSLQVVSDEQYF.

This clonotype was found many times. The chain joins TRBV20-1 to TRBJ2-5; 11 positions match TRBD2. Losses at the gene ends were 5 bases for V and 2 bases for J; bases not matched to a gene: 10. CDR1 and CDR2 from the germline V gene are DFQATT and SNEGSKA (reference sequence). The CDR3 loop spans 16 amino acids. The CDR3 nucleotides are TGCAGTGCTTTACCCCTGACTAGCGGGACACAAGAGACCCAGTACTTC. As protein: CSALPLTSGTQETQYF.

This clonotype was counted at least ten times. V gene TRBV7-2 combines with J gene TRBJ1-2, with 10 bases aligning to TRBD1. Trimming took 5 bases from V and 4 from J; bases not matched to a gene: 7. The V gene's germline CDR1 is SGHTA and CDR2 FQGNSA. The CDR3 consists of 15 residues. The CDR3, as DNA: TGTGCCAGCAGCCTCCCGGGACAGGGGATCTATGGCTACACCTTC. It translates to CASSLPGQGIYGYTF.

This clonotype was counted ten times or more. The chain recombines TRBV9 with TRBJ1-6, with D possibly TRBD1 on 5 matching bases. CDR1 is SGDLS and CDR2 is YYNGEE in the germline V gene. The V and J ends lost 7 bases and 7 bases respectively, with 27 bases between them. The CDR3 covers 18 residues. The CDR3 DNA follows: TGTGCCAGCTCGCCCCAATCTCGTGGGACCGCGATCAATTCACCCCTCCACTTT. It yields the protein CASSPQSRGTAINSPLHF.

This clonotype was counted ten times or more. The chain uses TRBV7-9 and TRBJ2-2; possible D gene TRBD2, 5 bases. Trimming removed 10 bases at V and 4 bases at J, with 7 bases between. The germline CDR1 and CDR2 sequences are SEHNR and FQNEAQ (reference sequence). The CDR3 is 11 residues long. The CDR3 protein is CATSPTGELFF. The CDR3 bases are TGTGCCACTAGCCCCACCGGGGAGCTGTTTTTT.

This clonotype has a count of ten or more. The chain joins TRBV7-3 to TRBJ1-1; D gene ambiguous. The CDR3 loop spans 15 amino acids. CDR1 SGHTA and CDR2 FQGTGA come from the germline V gene. Between the trimmed V and J ends, which lost 5 bases and 5 bases, there was a span of 18 bases. CDR3 sequence reads: CASSPQPEEKTEAFF. CDR3 nucleotide sequence: TGTGCCAGCAGCCCCCAGCCCGAGGAGAAGACTGAAGCTTTCTTT.